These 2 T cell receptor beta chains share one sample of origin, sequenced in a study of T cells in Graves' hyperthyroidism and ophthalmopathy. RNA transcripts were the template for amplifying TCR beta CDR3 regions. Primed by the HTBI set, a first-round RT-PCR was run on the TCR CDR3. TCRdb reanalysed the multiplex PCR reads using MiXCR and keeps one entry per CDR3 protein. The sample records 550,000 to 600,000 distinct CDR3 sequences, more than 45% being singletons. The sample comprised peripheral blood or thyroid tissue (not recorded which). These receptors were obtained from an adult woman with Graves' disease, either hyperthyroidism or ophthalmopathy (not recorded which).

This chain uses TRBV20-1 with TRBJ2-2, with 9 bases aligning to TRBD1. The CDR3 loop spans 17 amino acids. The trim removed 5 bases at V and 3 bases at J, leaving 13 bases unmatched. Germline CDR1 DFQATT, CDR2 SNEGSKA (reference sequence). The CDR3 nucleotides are TGCAGTGCTCGTCCCGGGACAGGGACTGGGGACACCGGGGAGCTGTTTTTT. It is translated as CSARPGTGTGDTGELFF.

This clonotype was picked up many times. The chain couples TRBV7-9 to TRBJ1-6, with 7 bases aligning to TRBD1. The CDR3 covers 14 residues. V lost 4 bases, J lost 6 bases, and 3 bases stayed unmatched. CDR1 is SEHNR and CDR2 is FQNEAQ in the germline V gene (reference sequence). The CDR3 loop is CASSWGQSNSPLHF. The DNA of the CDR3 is TGTGCCAGCAGCTGGGGACAGAGTAATTCACCCCTCCACTTT.